The 4 T cell receptor beta chains below all came from one sample that was sequenced in a study of CD8 T cells in Susac syndrome. Random hexamers served to reverse transcribe roughly 0.5 to 1 ug RNA. Each CDR3 protein is one row after TCRdb ran MiXCR on the immunoSEQ multiplex PCR reads. The sample has 200,000 or so distinct CDR3 sequences; approximately 95% are singletons. The sequenced sample was CD8+ T cells from PBMCs. These receptors were collected from a human donor with Susac syndrome.

V gene TRBV30 combines with J gene TRBJ2-1, with D perhaps assigned TRBD1 or TRBD2 (6 bases each). The CDR3 runs 16 residues. V dropped 5 bases and J dropped 5 bases, with 22 bases sitting between them. Per the germline V gene, CDR1 is GTSNPN and CDR2 is SVGIG (reference sequence). CDR3 coding DNA: TGTGCCTGGGTTAGGGGGGTCACGACCGGACACAATGAGCAGTTCTTC. Translation gives CAWVRGVTTGHNEQFF.

In DNA, the CDR3 is TGCGCCAGCAGCCAGGCCTCCGGTTGGGGCAATGAGCAGTTCTTC. It encodes CASSQASGWGNEQFF. J is TRBJ2-1 and V is TRBV4-1; D is ambiguous. The CDR3 loop spans 15 amino acids. The V and J ends lost 3 bases and 6 bases respectively, with 15 bases between them. Germline V gene data show CDR1 as MGHRA and CDR2 as YSYEKL.

V is TRBV11-2 and J is TRBJ2-4; the D is unclear. The CDR3 extends over 14 amino acids. In germline, CDR1 is SGHAT, CDR2 FQNNGV. V lost 3 bases to trimming and J lost 11 bases, with 17 bases between them. The CDR3 sequence: CASSFRPLAYLQYF. The CDR3, as DNA: TGTGCCAGCAGCTTCCGACCCCTGGCATACCTTCAGTACTTC.

The chain has TRBV2 and TRBJ1-4; TRBD1 matches 8 bases. Germline V gene data show CDR1 as SNHLY and CDR2 as FYNNEI. The CDR3 extends over 14 amino acids. The V gene end was trimmed by 5 bases and the J gene end by 5 bases; junction bases not matched to a gene: 4. The CDR3 here is CASSPGQDNEKLFF. DNA for the CDR3: TGTGCCAGCAGTCCGGGACAGGACAATGAAAAACTGTTTTTT.